This TCR beta chain was profiled in a study of response to subunit inactivated influenza vaccine. Notes on the study in general: Every seasonal influenza vaccination brings in few new T cells, the authors suggested.

The table lists this clonotype with a few counts. Antigen specificity is unknown. CDR3 length: 14 amino acids. J gave up 7 bases and V 7 bases, and 4 bases lay outside the gene matches. From germline, CDR1 is MNHNS and CDR2 SASEGT. From the RT-PCR reads, TCRdb called clonotypes with MiXCR, one entry per CDR3 protein. The table includes hundreds of thousands of distinct CDR3 sequences, about 14% detected once. The source was PBMCs from blood, collected 14 to 15 days before vaccination. This rearrangement joins TRBV6-1 to TRBJ2-1, with TRBD2 matching over 13 bases. This TCR was sampled from a man in his forties or fifties who received an inactivated influenza vaccine. The CDR3 DNA follows: TGTGCCAGCACCCTGACTAGCGGGAGGAATGAGCAGTTCTTC. Its translation: CASTLTSGRNEQFF.